The 28 T cell receptor beta chains below were found in one sample sequenced in a study of blood T cell repertoires in COVID-19. TCRdb's copy holds only in-frame clones and misses some; the assay was immunoSEQ multiplex PCR. This table holds approximately 88,000 clones, around 82% found once. The sequencing input was peripheral blood. Source of these receptors: a man in his fifties or sixties who had recovered from COVID-19.

The CDR3 reads CASSRGTVAYEQYF. The CDR3 nucleotides read TGTGCCAGCAGCCGCGGAACGGTGGCCTACGAGCAGTACTTC. The V and J genes are TRBV4-2 and TRBJ2-7; D is unresolved. Germline CDR1 is LGHNA and CDR2 is YNFKEQ. The CDR3 spans 14 residues. Between the trimmed V and J ends, which lost 4 bases and 2 bases, there was a span of 12 bases.

The CDR3 coding sequence is TGTGCCAGCAGTAGATGGACAGGACCGAATTCACCCCTCCACTTT. It specifies CASSRWTGPNSPLHF. The J gene is TRBJ1-6, the V gene TRBV6-4, with 7 bases matching TRBD1. Looked up from germline, CDR1 is MRHNA and CDR2 is SNTAGT. The V segment lost 5 bases and the J segment 7 bases; nucleotides outside the gene matches: 8. CDR3 length: 15 amino acids.

This clone was recorded once. The chain joins TRBV5-1 to TRBJ1-2, with D perhaps TRBD1 (5 bases). CDR1 and CDR2 (germline): SGHRS, YFSETQ. This CDR3 comprises 16 residues. Trimming removed 0 bases from V and 3 bases from J, with 15 bases in between. CDR3 amino acids: CASSLGGTAAHYGYTF. CDR3 nucleotides: TGCGCCAGCAGCTTGGGCGGGACGGCCGCCCACTATGGCTACACCTTC.

The rearrangement links TRBV30 to TRBJ1-4; D possibly corresponds to TRBD1 (6 bases). The CDR3 has 14 residues. Trimming pared 2 bases from V and 3 bases from J, leaving 10 bases between. Germline-derived CDR1 and CDR2 are GTSNPN and SVGIG (reference sequence). The CDR3 is CAWSLQGSNEKLFF. The CDR3 DNA follows: TGTGCCTGGAGTCTACAGGGTTCTAATGAAAAACTGTTTTTT. Filled out from reference TRBV30 and TRBJ1-4, the complete variable domain reads SQTIHQWPATLVQPVGSPLSLECTVEGTSNPNLYWYRQAAGRGLQLLFYSVGIGQISSEVPQNLSASRPQDRQFILSSKKLLLSDSGFYLCAWSLQGSNEKLFFGSGTQLSVL.

CDR3 in DNA: TGCGCCAGCAGCCAAGGACAGCAGAACACTGAAGCTTTCTTT. Its protein product is CASSQGQQNTEAFF. The chain is built from TRBV4-3 and TRBJ1-1, with D perhaps TRBD1 (5 bases). Germline V CDR1 and CDR2: LGHNA, YSLEER. The CDR3 is made up of 14 amino acids. V was pared by 1 base and J by 1 base, with 7 bases between.

The chain combines TRBV7-2 with TRBJ2-7; TRBD2 might be the D (6 bases). Trimming pared 4 bases from V and 5 bases from J, leaving 24 bases between. Germline V CDR1 and CDR2: SGHTA, FQGNSA. This CDR3 region has 17 residues. The CDR3 nucleotides are TGTGCCAGCAGCTCCTTGGGGCGGGGCGGCTGGAGGGACGAGCAGTACTTC. Its protein product is CASSSLGRGGWRDEQYF.

The genes are TRBV11-2 and TRBJ2-5; 13 bases line up with TRBD2. The junction had 4 bases not matched to a gene; V was cut back by 1 base and J by 2 bases. Germline loops: CDR1 SGHAT, CDR2 FQNNGV. The CDR3 totals 17 residues. CDR3 sequence (DNA): TGTGCCAGCAGCTTAGGACTAGCGGGGGGCCATCAAGAGACCCAGTACTTC. It yields the protein CASSLGLAGGHQETQYF.

Only a few counts were recorded for this clone. V usage is TRBV5-4 and J usage is TRBJ1-4; no clear D. Germline V gene lookup returns CDR1 SGHNT and CDR2 YYREEE (reference sequence). Trimming took 0 bases from V and 5 from J, leaving 17 bases between them. CDR3 length: 17 residues. CDR3 bases: TGTGCCAGCAGCTTGGGCCCCTTGGCAGCCGGGAATGAAAAACTGTTTTTT. Translated, it gives CASSLGPLAAGNEKLFF.

This sequence joins TRBV19 and TRBJ1-3; D gene uncertain. Trimming stripped 7 bases from V and 0 bases from J, with 13 bases between. This CDR3 comprises 15 residues. Per the germline V gene, CDR1 is LNHDA and CDR2 is SQIVND (reference sequence). The CDR3 loop reads CASKAPGNSGNTIYF. DNA of the CDR3: TGTGCCAGTAAAGCTCCAGGCAACTCTGGAAACACCATATATTTT.

The chain is built from TRBV19 and TRBJ2-3; maybe TRBD1 (5 bases). The CDR3 spans 15 residues. Germline CDR1 reads LNHDA; CDR2 reads SQIVND (reference sequence). V lost 6 bases and J 1 base, leaving 14 bases between the germline ends. CDR3 in amino acids: CASRAGRARTDTQYF. The CDR3 DNA is TGTGCCAGTAGAGCCGGCAGGGCCCGCACAGATACGCAGTATTTT.

The chain recombines TRBV3-1 (or the pseudogene TRBV3-2) with TRBJ1-6; maybe TRBD1 (5 bases). The CDR3 is 15 amino acids. CDR1 and CDR2 from the germline V gene are LGHDT and YNNKEL (reference sequence). Trimming shortened V by 0 bases and J by 7 bases, and 10 bases separated the two germline ends. The CDR3 DNA reads as TGTGCCAGCAGCCAAGATCGGGCAGGGAATTCACCCCTCCACTTT. Its translation is CASSQDRAGNSPLHF.

The chain has TRBV7-9 and TRBJ2-7, with D tentatively TRBD2 (5 bases). Germline CDR1 SEHNR, CDR2 FQNEAQ (reference sequence). There are 13 residues in the CDR3. Deletions cut 6 bases from V and 1 base from J, with 10 bases between. CDR3 sequence reads: CASRPTGSYEQYF. The DNA for the CDR3 is TGTGCCAGCAGGCCCACGGGGTCCTACGAGCAGTACTTC. Complete variable domain (other parts from reference TRBV7-9 and TRBJ2-7): DTGVSQNPRHKITKRGQNVTFRCDPISEHNRLYWYRQTLGQGPEFLTYFQNEAQLEKSRLLSDRFSAERPKGSFSTLEIQRTEQGDSAMYLCASRPTGSYEQYFGPGTRLTVT.

The V and J genes are TRBV7-2 and TRBJ2-1; tentative D call: TRBD2 (5 bases). Trimming shortened V by 4 bases and J by 7 bases, and 14 bases separated the two germline ends. The CDR3 runs 14 residues. The germline V gene has CDR1 SGHTA and CDR2 FQGNSA. This CDR3 reads CASSSGRASNEQFF. CDR3 in DNA: TGTGCCAGCAGCTCGGGAAGGGCGTCTAATGAGCAGTTCTTC.

V is TRBV6-5 and J is TRBJ1-4; perhaps TRBD1 as D (5 bases). The length of the CDR3 is 14 residues. The germline gives CDR1 MNHEY, CDR2 SVGAGI. V lost 6 bases and J lost 5, with 13 bases in between. For the CDR3, the DNA is TGTGCCAGCAGGCGACAGAAGTACAATGAAAAACTGTTTTTT. Encoded protein: CASRRQKYNEKLFF.

The V gene is TRBV7-2, the J gene TRBJ2-3; 12 bases line up with TRBD2. The junction had 5 bases not matched to a gene; V was cut back by 5 bases and J by 2 bases. The CDR3 is 16 residues long. Germline V lookup: CDR1 SGHTA, CDR2 FQGNSA. Written as DNA, the CDR3 is TGTGCCAGCAGCACGGGACTAGCGGGTCTCACAGATACGCAGTATTTT. Translating it yields CASSTGLAGLTDTQYF. Supplemented by reference TRBV7-2 and TRBJ2-3, the full variable domain reads GAGVSQSPSNKVTEKGKDVELRCDPISGHTALYWYRQSLGQGLEFLIYFQGNSAPDKSGLPSDRFSAERTGGSVSTLTIQRTQQEDSAVYLCASSTGLAGLTDTQYFGPGTRLTVL.

CDR3 amino acids: CASITSRVEETQYF. CDR3 nucleotide sequence: TGTGCCAGCATTACTAGTAGGGTCGAAGAGACCCAGTACTTC. The V gene is TRBV2, the J gene TRBJ2-5, with D maybe TRBD2 (5 bases). Between the trimmed V and J ends, which lost 7 bases and 3 bases, there was a span of 15 bases. The CDR3 sequence is 14 residues long. Germline V gives CDR1 SNHLY, CDR2 FYNNEI.

This chain links TRBV7-9 with TRBJ1-4, with 10 bases identical to TRBD1. The V gene's germline CDR1 is SEHNR and CDR2 FQNEAQ (reference sequence). V shed 5 bases, J shed 6 bases, and the junction held 3 bases outside the gene matches. This CDR3 spans 14 amino acids. The CDR3 reads CASSDRGPYEKLFF. CDR3 bases: TGTGCCAGCAGCGACAGGGGGCCGTATGAAAAACTGTTTTTT.

CDR3: CASSPQRETTDTQYF. The CDR3 coding sequence is TGTGCCAGCAGCCCGCAGCGGGAAACCACAGATACGCAGTATTTT. The chain uses TRBV7-2 and TRBJ2-3; 7 bases fit TRBD2. V was pared by 5 bases and J by 2 bases, with 7 bases of the junction left unmatched. The CDR3 runs to 15 residues. The germline V gene has CDR1 SGHTA and CDR2 FQGNSA. Filled out from reference TRBV7-2 and TRBJ2-3, the complete variable domain reads GAGVSQSPSNKVTEKGKDVELRCDPISGHTALYWYRQSLGQGLEFLIYFQGNSAPDKSGLPSDRFSAERTGGSVSTLTIQRTQQEDSAVYLCASSPQRETTDTQYFGPGTRLTVL.

The chain recombines TRBV7-3 with TRBJ2-1; the match to TRBD2 covers 12 bases. The CDR3 consists of 18 residues. The germline gives CDR1 SGHTA, CDR2 FQGTGA. After removal of 1 base from V and 0 bases from J, the junction contained 4 bases not matched to a gene. For the CDR3, the DNA is TGTGCCAGCAGCTTAAAGGGGACTAGCGGGCTCTCCTACAATGAGCAGTTCTTC. It translates to CASSLKGTSGLSYNEQFF.

This clone came up once. The chain recombines TRBV10-3 with TRBJ2-1; 15 bases are a match to TRBD2. The germline gives CDR1 ENHRY, CDR2 SYGVKD. The CDR3 is 15 residues long. J was trimmed by 2 bases and V by 9 bases; bases with no gene match: 2. The CDR3 loop reads CAIRTSGGAYNEQFF. CDR3 coding DNA: TGTGCCATTCGGACTAGCGGGGGGGCCTACAATGAGCAGTTCTTC.

The chain links TRBV27 to TRBJ2-6, with D possibly TRBD2 on 5 matching bases. The V end lost 1 base, the J end lost 2 bases, and 12 bases lay between the germline ends. This CDR3 is 17 amino acids long. Per the germline V gene, CDR1 is MNHEY and CDR2 is SMNVEV (reference sequence). Here the CDR3 DNA reads TGTGCCAGCAGTTTATGGGCAACCGGGGCTGGGGCCAACGTCCTGACTTTC. This sequence encodes CASSLWATGAGANVLTF.

This clone was picked up one time. Here the CDR3 DNA reads TGTGCCAGCAGTGATAGTAGCGGGACCTACAATGAGCAGTTCTTC. As protein: CASSDSSGTYNEQFF. This chain connects TRBV6-4 to TRBJ2-1, with 8 bases fitting TRBD2. J was trimmed by 2 bases and V by 3 bases; bases with no gene match: 3. The CDR3 runs to 15 residues. Germline V gene lookup returns CDR1 MRHNA and CDR2 SNTAGT.

This clone was recorded a few times. The chain joins TRBV21-1 to TRBJ2-1; the tabulated D call, TRBD1, remains unverified against the DNA. TRBV21-1 is a recognized pseudogene. The CDR3 covers 14 residues. The CDR3 coding sequence is TGTGCCAGCAGCAAACTTTACAGGGGAAATGAGCAGTTCTTC. It specifies CASSKLYRGNEQFF.

This clone was found a few times. The chain combines TRBV7-3 with TRBJ2-1, with D possibly being TRBD2 (5 bases). This CDR3 contains 14 residues. Germline V gene lookup returns CDR1 SGHTA and CDR2 FQGTGA. Trimming removed 6 bases from V and 7 bases from J, with 16 bases in between. The CDR3 reads CASSRLAQTNEQFF. CDR3 in DNA: TGTGCCAGCAGTCGGCTAGCCCAAACTAATGAGCAGTTCTTC.

The rearrangement uses TRBV7-3 and TRBJ1-1; D not resolved. Germline CDR1 and CDR2: SGHTA and FQGTGA. The CDR3 totals 15 residues. Trimming pared 2 bases from V and 6 bases from J, leaving 16 bases between. The CDR3 region has the DNA TGTGCCAGCAGCTTATTTCCGGGTTTGCGGTCTGAAGCTTTCTTT. This gives the protein CASSLFPGLRSEAFF.

The rearrangement uses TRBV6-5 and TRBJ2-7, with D uncertain. This CDR3 is 11 amino acids long. The V end was cut by 5 bases, the J end by 6 bases, with 8 bases between. Germline CDR1 MNHEY, CDR2 SVGAGI. CDR3 sequence: CASSRDTEQYF. Written as DNA, the CDR3 is TGTGCCAGCAGTCGAGACACCGAGCAGTACTTC.

V usage is TRBV6-2 or TRBV6-3 and J usage is TRBJ2-7; 10 bases are shared with TRBD2. CDR3 length equals 14 residues. The V gene's germline CDR1 is MNHEY and CDR2 SVGEGT. After removal of 5 bases from V and 7 bases from J, the junction contained 8 bases not matched to a gene. The CDR3 spells CASSTLGLAREQYF. The CDR3, as DNA: TGTGCCAGCAGTACCTTGGGACTAGCGAGGGAGCAGTACTTC.

The V call is TRBV25-1, the J call TRBJ1-5; the match to TRBD1 covers 11 bases. Per the germline V gene, CDR1 is MGHDK and CDR2 is SYGVNS. Trimming cost V 8 bases and J 7 bases; bases outside gene matches: 4. The CDR3 loop spans 13 amino acids. CDR3 amino acids: CASGTGGRQPQHF. CDR3 nucleotides: TGTGCCAGCGGGACAGGGGGACGACAGCCCCAGCATTTT.